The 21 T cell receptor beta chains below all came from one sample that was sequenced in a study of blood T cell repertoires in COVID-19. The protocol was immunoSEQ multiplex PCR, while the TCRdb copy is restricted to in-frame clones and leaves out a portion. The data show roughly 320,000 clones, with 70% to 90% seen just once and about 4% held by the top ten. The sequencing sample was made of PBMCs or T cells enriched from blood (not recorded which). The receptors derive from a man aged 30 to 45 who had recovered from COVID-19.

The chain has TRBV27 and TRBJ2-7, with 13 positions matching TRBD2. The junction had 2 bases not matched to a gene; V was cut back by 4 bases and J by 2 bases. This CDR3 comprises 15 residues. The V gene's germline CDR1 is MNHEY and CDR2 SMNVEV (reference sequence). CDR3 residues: CASSWTSGRTYEQYF. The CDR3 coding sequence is TGTGCCAGCAGTTGGACTAGCGGGAGAACCTACGAGCAGTACTTC.

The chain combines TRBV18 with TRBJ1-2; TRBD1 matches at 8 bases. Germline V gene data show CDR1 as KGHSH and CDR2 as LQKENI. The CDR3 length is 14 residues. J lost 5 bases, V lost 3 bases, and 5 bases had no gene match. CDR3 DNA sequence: TGTGCCAGCTCACCTGGACAGGGCGAATATGGCTACACCTTC. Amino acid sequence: CASSPGQGEYGYTF. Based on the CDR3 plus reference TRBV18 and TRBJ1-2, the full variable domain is NAGVMQNPRHLVRRRGQEARLRCSPMKGHSHVYWYRQLPEEGLKFMVYLQKENIIDESGMPKERFSAEFPKEGPSILRIQQVVRGDSAAYFCASSPGQGEYGYTFGSGTRLTVV.

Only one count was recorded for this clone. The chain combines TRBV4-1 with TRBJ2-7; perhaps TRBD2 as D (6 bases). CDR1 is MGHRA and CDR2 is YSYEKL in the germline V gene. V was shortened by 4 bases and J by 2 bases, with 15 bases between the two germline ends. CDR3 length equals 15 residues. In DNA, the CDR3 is TGCGCCAGCAGCCCGGACTACTTCGGGGCCTACGAGCAGTACTTC. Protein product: CASSPDYFGAYEQYF.

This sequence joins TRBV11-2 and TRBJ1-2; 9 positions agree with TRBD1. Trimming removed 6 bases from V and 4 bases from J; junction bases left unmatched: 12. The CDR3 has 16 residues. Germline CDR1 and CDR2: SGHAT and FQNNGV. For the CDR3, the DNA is TGTGCCAGCAGTTCAACTACAGGGGGCAGAGGCTATGGCTACACCTTC. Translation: CASSSTTGGRGYGYTF.

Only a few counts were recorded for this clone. The CDR3 DNA follows: TGTGCCAGCAGCCAAGCGTATTTCCTGAACTATGGCTACACCTTC. Protein: CASSQAYFLNYGYTF. V is TRBV14 and J is TRBJ1-2; D unclear. CDR3 length: 15 residues. Trimming cost V 1 base and J 2 bases, with 11 bases left between them. Germline assignment: CDR1 SGHDN and CDR2 FVKESK. The complete variable domain, with remaining parts taken from reference TRBV14 and TRBJ1-2, reads EAGVTQFPSHSVIEKGQTVTLRCDPISGHDNLYWYRRVMGKEIKFLLHFVKESKQDESGMPNNRFLAERTGGTYSTLKVQPAELEDSGVYFCASSQAYFLNYGYTFGSGTRLTVV.

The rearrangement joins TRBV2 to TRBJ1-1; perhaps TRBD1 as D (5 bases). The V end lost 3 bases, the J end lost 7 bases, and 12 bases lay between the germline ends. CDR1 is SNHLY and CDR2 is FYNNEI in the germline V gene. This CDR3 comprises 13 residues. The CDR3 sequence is CASSDGGWDEAFF. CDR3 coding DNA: TGTGCCAGCAGTGATGGGGGGTGGGATGAAGCTTTCTTT.

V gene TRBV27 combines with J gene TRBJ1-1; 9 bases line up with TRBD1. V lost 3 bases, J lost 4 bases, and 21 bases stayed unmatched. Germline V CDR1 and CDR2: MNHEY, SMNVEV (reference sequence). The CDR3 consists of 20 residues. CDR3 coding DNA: TGTGCCAGCAGTTTCCCTACACCGCCTCACCGGGACAGGGTGGCCACTGAAGCTTTCTTT. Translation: CASSFPTPPHRDRVATEAFF.

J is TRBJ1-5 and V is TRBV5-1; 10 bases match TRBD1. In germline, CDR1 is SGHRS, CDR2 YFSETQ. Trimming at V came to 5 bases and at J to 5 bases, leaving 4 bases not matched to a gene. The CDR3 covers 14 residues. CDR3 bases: TGCGCCAGCAGGGAGGGGACAGGGGATCAGCCCCAGCATTTT. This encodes CASREGTGDQPQHF.

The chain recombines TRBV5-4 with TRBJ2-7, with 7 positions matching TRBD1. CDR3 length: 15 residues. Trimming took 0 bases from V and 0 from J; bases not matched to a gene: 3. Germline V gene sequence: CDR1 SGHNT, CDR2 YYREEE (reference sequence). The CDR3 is CASSLDPGGSYEQYF. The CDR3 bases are TGTGCCAGCAGCTTGGATCCAGGGGGCTCCTACGAGCAGTACTTC.

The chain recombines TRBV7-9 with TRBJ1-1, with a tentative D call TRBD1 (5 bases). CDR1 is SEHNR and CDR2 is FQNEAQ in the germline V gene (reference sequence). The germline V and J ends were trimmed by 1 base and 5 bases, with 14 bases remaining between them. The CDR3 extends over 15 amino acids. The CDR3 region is CASSLGPREGTEAFF. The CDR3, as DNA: TGTGCCAGCAGCTTAGGGCCCAGGGAAGGGACTGAAGCTTTCTTT.

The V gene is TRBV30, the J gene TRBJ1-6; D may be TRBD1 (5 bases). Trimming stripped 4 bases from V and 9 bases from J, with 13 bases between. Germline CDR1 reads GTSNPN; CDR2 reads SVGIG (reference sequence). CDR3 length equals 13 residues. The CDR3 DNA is TGTGCCTGGATGCCGGTAAGGGGTTCACCCCTCCACTTT. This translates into CAWMPVRGSPLHF.

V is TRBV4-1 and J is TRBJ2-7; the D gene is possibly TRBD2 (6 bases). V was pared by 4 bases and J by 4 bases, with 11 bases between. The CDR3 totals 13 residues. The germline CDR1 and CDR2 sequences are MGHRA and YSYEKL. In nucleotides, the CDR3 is TGCGCCAGCAGCCCGTTGGGGGGATACGAGCAGTACTTC. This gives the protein CASSPLGGYEQYF.

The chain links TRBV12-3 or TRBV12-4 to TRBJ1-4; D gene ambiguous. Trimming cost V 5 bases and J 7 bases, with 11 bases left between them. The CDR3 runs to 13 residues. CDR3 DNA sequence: TGTGCCAGCAGTAACGGAGCGCGTGAAAAACTGTTTTTT. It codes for CASSNGAREKLFF.

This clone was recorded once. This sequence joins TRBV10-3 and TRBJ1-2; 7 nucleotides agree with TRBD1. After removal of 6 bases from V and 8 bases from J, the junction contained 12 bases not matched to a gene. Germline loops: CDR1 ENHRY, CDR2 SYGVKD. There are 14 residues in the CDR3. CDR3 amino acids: CAIRGDSPLKGYTF. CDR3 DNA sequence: TGTGCCATCAGGGGGGACAGCCCACTAAAGGGCTACACCTTC.

In DNA form, the CDR3 reads TGTGCCAGCAGCTTGGGACAGCTACAAGGTGAGCAGTTCTTC. This translates into CASSLGQLQGEQFF. The chain is built from TRBV7-2 and TRBJ2-1; 7 bases fit TRBD1. V lost 3 bases and J lost 9; bases outside the gene matches: 8. The length of the CDR3 is 14 residues. In germline, CDR1 is SGHTA, CDR2 FQGNSA. Using reference TRBV7-2 and TRBJ2-1 for the parts outside the CDR3, the full variable domain is GAGVSQSPSNKVTEKGKDVELRCDPISGHTALYWYRQSLGQGLEFLIYFQGNSAPDKSGLPSDRFSAERTGGSVSTLTIQRTQQEDSAVYLCASSLGQLQGEQFFGPGTRLTVL.

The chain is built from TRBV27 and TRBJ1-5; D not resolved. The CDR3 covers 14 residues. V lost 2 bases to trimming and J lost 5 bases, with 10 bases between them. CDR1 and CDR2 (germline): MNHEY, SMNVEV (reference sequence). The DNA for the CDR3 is TGTGCCAGCAGTTTAAGCGGGATCCATCAGCCCCAGCATTTT. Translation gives CASSLSGIHQPQHF.

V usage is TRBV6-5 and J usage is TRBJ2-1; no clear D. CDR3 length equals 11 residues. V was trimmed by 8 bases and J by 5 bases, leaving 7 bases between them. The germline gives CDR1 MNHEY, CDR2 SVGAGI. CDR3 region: CASSRNNEQFF. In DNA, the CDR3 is TGTGCCAGCTCCAGAAACAATGAGCAGTTCTTC.

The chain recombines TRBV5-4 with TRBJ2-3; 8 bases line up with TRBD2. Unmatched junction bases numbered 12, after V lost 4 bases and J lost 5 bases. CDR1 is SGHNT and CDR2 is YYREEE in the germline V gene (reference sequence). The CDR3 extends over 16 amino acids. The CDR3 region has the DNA TGTGCCAGCAGCCGTCCCGGGACTAGTGAGCGAGATACGCAGTATTTT. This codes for CASSRPGTSERDTQYF.

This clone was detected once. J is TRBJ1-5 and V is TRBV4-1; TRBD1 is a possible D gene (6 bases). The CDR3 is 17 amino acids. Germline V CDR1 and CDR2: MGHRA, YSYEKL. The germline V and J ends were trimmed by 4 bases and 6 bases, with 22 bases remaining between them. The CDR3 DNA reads TGCGCCAGCAGCCGTGGGAGAGCTTACAGGGTGGCTCAGCCCCAGCATTTT. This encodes CASSRGRAYRVAQPQHF.

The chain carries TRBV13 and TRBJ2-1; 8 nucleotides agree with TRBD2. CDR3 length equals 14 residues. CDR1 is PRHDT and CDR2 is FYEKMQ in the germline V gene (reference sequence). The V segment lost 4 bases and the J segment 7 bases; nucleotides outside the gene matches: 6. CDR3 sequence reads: CASSSGLARNEQFF. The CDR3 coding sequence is TGTGCCAGCAGCTCCGGACTAGCTAGAAATGAGCAGTTCTTC.

CDR3 residues: CASSLSGQINEKLFF. The CDR3 DNA reads TGTGCCAGCAGCCTCTCGGGACAAATTAATGAAAAACTGTTTTTT. The chain carries TRBV14 and TRBJ1-4, with D possibly matching TRBD1 (6 bases). Germline V gene sequence: CDR1 SGHDN, CDR2 FVKESK. The V gene lost 4 bases and the J gene lost 4 bases, with 13 bases spanning the gap. The length of the CDR3 is 15 residues.